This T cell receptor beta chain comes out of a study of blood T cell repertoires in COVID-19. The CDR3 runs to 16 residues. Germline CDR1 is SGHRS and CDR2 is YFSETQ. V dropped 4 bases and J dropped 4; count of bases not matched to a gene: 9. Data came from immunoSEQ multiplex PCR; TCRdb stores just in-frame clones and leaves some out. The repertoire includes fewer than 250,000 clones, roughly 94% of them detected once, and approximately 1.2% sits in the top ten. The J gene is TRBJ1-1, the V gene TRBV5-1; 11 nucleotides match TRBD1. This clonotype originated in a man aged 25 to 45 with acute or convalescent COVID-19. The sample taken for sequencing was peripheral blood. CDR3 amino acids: CASSAASGTGGTEAFF. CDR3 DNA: TGCGCCAGCAGCGCGGCATCCGGGACAGGGGGCACTGAAGCTTTCTTT. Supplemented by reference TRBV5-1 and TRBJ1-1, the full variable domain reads KAGVTQTPRYLIKTRGQQVTLSCSPISGHRSVSWYQQTPGQGLQFLFEYFSETQRNKGNFPGRFSGRQFSNSRSEMNVSTLELGDSALYLCASSAASGTGGTEAFFGQGTRLTVV.